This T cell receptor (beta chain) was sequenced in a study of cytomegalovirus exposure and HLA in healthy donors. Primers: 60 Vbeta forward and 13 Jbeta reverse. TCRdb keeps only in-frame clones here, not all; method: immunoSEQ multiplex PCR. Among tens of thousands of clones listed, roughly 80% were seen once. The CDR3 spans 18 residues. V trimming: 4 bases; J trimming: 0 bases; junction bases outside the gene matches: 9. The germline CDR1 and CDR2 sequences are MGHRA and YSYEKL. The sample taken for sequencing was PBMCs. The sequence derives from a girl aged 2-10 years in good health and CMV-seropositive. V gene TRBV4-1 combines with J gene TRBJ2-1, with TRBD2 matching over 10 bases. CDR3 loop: CASSPRTSGKYSYNEQFF. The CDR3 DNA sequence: TGCGCCAGCAGCCCCAGGACTAGCGGAAAATACTCCTACAATGAGCAGTTCTTC.